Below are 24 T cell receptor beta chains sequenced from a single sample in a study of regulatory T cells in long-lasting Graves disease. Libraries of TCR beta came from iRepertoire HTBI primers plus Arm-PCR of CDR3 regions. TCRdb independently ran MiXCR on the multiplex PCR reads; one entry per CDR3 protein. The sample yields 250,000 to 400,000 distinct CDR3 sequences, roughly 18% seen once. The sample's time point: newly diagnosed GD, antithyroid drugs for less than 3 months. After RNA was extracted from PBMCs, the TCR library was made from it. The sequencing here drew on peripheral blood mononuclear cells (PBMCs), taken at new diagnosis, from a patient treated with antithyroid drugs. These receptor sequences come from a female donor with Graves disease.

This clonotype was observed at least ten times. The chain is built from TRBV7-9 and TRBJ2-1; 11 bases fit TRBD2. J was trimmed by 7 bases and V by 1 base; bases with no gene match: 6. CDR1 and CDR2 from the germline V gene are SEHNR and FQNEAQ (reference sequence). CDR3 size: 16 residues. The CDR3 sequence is CASSLGLAGGRNEQFF. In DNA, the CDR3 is TGTGCCAGCAGCTTAGGCCTAGCGGGAGGTCGGAATGAGCAGTTCTTC.

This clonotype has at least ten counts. CDR3 in DNA: TGTGCCAGCAGTTCCCCGTGGACAGGTTCCTACGAGCAGTACTTC. This gives the protein CASSSPWTGSYEQYF. V is TRBV2 and J is TRBJ2-7; 7 bases fit TRBD1. The V gene end was trimmed by 5 bases and the J gene end by 1 base; junction bases not matched to a gene: 8. Germline V lookup: CDR1 SNHLY, CDR2 FYNNEI. The CDR3 covers 15 residues.

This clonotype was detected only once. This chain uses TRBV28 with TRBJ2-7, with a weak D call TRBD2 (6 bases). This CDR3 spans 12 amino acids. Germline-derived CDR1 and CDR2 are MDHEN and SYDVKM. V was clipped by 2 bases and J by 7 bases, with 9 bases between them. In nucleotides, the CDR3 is TGTGCCAGCAGTTTACCCAGCGGGGAGCAGTACTTC. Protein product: CASSLPSGEQYF.

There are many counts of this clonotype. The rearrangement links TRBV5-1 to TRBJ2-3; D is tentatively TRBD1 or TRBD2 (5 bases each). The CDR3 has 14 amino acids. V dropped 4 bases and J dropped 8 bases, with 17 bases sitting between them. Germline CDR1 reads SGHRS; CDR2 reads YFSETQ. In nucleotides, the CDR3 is TGCGCCAGCAGCCAGGGAGACAGTCTTGGTACGCAGTATTTT. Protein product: CASSQGDSLGTQYF.

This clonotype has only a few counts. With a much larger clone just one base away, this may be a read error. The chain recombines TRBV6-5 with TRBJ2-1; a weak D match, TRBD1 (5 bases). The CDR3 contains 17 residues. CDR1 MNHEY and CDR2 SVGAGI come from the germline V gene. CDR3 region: CASGYGWQGGDNCEQFF. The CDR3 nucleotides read TGTGCCAGCGGTTACGGTTGGCAGGGCGGCGACAACTGTGAGCAGTTCTTC.

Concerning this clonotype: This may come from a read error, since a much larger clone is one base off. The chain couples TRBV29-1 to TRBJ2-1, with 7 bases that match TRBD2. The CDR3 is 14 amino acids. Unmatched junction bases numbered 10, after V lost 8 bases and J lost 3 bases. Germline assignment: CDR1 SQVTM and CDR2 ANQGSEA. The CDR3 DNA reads TGCAGCTCTGATCCGGGACTAAACTACAATGAGCAGTTCTTC. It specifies CSSDPGLNYNEQFF.

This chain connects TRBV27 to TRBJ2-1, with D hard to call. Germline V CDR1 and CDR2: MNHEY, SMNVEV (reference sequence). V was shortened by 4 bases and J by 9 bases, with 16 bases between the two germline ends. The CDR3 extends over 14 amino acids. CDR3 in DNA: TGTGCCAGCAGTTCATACCCCTATCCGAGTGAGCAGTTCTTC. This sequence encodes CASSSYPYPSEQFF.

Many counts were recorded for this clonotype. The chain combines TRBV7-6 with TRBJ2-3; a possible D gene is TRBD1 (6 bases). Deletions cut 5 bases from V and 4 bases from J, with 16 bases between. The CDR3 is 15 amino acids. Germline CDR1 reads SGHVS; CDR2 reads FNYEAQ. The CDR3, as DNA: TGTGCCAGCAGCCCAGCATCACAGGGTCCAGATACGCAGTATTTT. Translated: CASSPASQGPDTQYF.

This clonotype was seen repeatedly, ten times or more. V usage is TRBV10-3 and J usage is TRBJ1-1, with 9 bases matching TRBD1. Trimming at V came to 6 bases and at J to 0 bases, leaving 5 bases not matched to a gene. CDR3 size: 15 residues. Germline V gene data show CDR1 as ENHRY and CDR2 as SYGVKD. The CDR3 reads CAIRDGTGMNTEAFF. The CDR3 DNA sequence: TGTGCCATCAGGGACGGGACAGGGATGAACACTGAAGCTTTCTTT.

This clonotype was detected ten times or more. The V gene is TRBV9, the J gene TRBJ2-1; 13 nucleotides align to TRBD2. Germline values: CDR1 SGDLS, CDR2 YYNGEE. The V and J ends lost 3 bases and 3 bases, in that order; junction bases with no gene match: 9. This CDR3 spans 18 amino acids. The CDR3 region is CASSAPSGLAGVYNEQFF. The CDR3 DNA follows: TGTGCCAGCAGCGCCCCCTCCGGACTAGCGGGAGTCTACAATGAGCAGTTCTTC.

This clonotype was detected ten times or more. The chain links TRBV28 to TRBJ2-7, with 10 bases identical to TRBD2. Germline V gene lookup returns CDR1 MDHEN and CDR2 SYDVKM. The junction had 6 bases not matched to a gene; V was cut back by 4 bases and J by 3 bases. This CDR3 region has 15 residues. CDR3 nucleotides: TGTGCCAGCAGTTCGTCAGCTAGCGGGAGCTACGAGCAGTACTTC. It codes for CASSSSASGSYEQYF.

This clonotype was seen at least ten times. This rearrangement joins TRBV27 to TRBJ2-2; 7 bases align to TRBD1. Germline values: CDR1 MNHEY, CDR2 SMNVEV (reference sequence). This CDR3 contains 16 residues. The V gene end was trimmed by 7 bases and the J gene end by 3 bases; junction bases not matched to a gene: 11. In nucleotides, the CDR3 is TGTGCCAGCAACCAAGGGGGCCGGAGATACACCGGGGAGCTGTTTTTT. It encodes CASNQGGRRYTGELFF.

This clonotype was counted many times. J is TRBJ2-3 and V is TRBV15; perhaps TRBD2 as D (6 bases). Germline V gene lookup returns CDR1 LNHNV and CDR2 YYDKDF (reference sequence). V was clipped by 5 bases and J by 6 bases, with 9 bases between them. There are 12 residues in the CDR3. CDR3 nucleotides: TGTGCCACCAGCCCACGGGAGGATACGCAGTATTTT. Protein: CATSPREDTQYF. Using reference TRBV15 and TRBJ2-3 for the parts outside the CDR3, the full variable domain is DAMVIQNPRYQVTQFGKPVTLSCSQTLNHNVMYWYQQKSSQAPKLLFHYYDKDFNNEADTPDNFQSRRPNTSFCFLDIRSPGLGDTAMYLCATSPREDTQYFGPGTRLTVL.

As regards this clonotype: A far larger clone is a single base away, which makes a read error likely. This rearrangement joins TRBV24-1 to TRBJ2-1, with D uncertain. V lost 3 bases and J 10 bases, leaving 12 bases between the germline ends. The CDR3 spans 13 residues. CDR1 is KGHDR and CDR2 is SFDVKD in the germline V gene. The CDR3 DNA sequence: TGTGCCACCAGTGATAACATGTCCTACGAGCAGTTCTTC. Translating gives CATSDNMSYEQFF.

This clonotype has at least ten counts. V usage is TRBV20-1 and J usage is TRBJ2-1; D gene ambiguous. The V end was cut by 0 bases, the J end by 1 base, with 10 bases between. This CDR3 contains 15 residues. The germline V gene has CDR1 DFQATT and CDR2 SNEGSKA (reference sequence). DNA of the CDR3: TGCAGTGCTAGAGATGCCAGCATATCCTACAATGAGCAGTTCTTC. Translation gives CSARDASISYNEQFF.

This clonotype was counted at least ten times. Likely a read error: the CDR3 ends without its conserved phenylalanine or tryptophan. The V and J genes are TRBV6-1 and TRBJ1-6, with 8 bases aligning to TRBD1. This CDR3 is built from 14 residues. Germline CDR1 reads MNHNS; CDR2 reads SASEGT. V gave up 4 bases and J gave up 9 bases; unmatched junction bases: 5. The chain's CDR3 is CASSAGQASSPLHS. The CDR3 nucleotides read TGTGCCAGCAGTGCGGGACAGGCAAGTTCACCCCTCCACTCT.

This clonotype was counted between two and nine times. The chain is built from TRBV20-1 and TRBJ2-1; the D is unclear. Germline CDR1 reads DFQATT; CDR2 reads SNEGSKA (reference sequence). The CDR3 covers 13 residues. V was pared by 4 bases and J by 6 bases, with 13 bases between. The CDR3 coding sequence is TGCAGTGCTATATCGGGCTATGGCAATGAGCAGTTCTTC. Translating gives CSAISGYGNEQFF.

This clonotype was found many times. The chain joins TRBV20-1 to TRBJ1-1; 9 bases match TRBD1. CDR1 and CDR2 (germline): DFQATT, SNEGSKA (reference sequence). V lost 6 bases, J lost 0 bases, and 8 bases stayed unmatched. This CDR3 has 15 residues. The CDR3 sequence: CSAPGQGAMNTEAFF. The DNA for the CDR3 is TGCAGTGCGCCGGGACAGGGAGCAATGAACACTGAAGCTTTCTTT.

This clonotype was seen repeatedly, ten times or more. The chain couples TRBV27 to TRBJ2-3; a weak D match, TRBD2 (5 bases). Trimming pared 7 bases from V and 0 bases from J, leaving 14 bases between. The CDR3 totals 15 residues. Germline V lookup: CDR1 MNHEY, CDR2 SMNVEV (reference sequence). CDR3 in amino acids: CASTDGVTSTDTQYF. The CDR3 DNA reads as TGTGCCAGCACCGACGGGGTGACTAGCACAGATACGCAGTATTTT.

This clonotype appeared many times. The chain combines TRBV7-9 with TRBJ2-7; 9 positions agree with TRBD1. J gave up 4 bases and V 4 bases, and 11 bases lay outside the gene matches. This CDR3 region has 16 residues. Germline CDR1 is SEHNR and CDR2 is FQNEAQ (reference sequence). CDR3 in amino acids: CASSSMGGDREYEQYF. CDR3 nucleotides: TGTGCCAGCAGCTCAATGGGAGGGGACAGGGAATACGAGCAGTACTTC.

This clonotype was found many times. The CDR3 DNA is TGTGCCAGCAGCTCTATACGGGAAGGGGCGAACACCGGGGAGCTGTTTTTT. This codes for CASSSIREGANTGELFF. The V and J genes are TRBV14 and TRBJ2-2; D may be TRBD1 or TRBD2 (5 bases each). Trimming cost V 5 bases and J 0 bases, with 16 bases left between them. CDR3 length equals 17 residues. Germline lookup yields CDR1 SGHDN and CDR2 FVKESK.

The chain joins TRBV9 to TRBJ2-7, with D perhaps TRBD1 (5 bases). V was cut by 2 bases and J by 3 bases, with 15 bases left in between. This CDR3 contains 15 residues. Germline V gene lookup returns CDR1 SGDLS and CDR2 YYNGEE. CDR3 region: CASSVRAGIFYEQYF. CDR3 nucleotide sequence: TGTGCCAGCAGCGTTCGGGCAGGGATTTTCTACGAGCAGTACTTC. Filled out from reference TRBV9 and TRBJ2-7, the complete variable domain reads DSGVTQTPKHLITATGQRVTLRCSPRSGDLSVYWYQQSLDQGLQFLIQYYNGEERAKGNILERFSAQQFPDLHSELNLSSLELGDSALYFCASSVRAGIFYEQYFGPGTRLTVT.

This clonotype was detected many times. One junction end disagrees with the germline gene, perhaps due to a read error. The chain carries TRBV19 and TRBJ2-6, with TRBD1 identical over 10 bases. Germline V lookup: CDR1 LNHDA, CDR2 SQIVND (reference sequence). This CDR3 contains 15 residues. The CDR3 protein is CASSHPGQGGNVLTF. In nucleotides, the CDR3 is TGTGCCAGTAGCCACCCCGGACAGGGGGGCAACGTCCTGACTTTC. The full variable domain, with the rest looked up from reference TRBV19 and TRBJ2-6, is DGGITQSPKYLFRKEGQNVTLSCEQNLNHDAMYWYRQDPGQGLRLIYYSQIVNDFQKGDIAEGYSVSREKKESFPLTVTSAQKNPTAFYLCASSHPGQGGNVLTFGAGSRLTVL.

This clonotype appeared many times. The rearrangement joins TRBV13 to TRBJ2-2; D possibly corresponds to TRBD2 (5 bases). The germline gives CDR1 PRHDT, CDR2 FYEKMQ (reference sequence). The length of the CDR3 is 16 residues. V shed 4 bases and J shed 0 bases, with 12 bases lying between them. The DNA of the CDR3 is TGTGCCAGCAGCTACGAGGACGGGGCGAACACCGGGGAGCTGTTTTTT. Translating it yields CASSYEDGANTGELFF. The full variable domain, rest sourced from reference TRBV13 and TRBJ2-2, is AAGVIQSPRHLIKEKRETATLKCYPIPRHDTVYWYQQGPGQDPQFLISFYEKMQSDKGSIPDRFSAQQFSDYHSELNMSSLELGDSALYFCASSYEDGANTGELFFGEGSRLTVL.